This TCR beta chain stems from a study of T cell responses to AZD1222 COVID-19 vaccine. Background on the study: Analysis merged second doses at about 4 or about 12 weeks.

With 2 bases removed from V and 9 bases from J, the gap between germline ends came to 14 bases. CDR1 and CDR2 from the germline V gene are SGHTA and FQGTGA. The CDR3 loop spans 15 amino acids. On this clone itself: Its antigen is undetermined.

General study results and limits: No day 14 peak samples; only post-peak repertoires were characterized. It was only a handful of AZD1222 recipients who were seropositive at baseline. Once two AZD1222 doses were given, Spike-specific TCR breadth and depth went up.

Repertoires were generated with immunoSEQ multiplex PCR, while TCRdb's copy carries only in-frame clones and drops some. Of approximately 70,000 clones listed, 65% to 85% are singletons. The specimen was peripheral blood, collected on day 0 of AZD1222 vaccination. This chain uses TRBV7-3 with TRBJ1-6; no definite D call. The receptor was derived from an adult in good health. The CDR3 coding sequence is TGTGCCAGCAGCTTAGGCGGCGGGCGAAGTTCACCCCTCCACTTT. As protein: CASSLGGGRSSPLHF.